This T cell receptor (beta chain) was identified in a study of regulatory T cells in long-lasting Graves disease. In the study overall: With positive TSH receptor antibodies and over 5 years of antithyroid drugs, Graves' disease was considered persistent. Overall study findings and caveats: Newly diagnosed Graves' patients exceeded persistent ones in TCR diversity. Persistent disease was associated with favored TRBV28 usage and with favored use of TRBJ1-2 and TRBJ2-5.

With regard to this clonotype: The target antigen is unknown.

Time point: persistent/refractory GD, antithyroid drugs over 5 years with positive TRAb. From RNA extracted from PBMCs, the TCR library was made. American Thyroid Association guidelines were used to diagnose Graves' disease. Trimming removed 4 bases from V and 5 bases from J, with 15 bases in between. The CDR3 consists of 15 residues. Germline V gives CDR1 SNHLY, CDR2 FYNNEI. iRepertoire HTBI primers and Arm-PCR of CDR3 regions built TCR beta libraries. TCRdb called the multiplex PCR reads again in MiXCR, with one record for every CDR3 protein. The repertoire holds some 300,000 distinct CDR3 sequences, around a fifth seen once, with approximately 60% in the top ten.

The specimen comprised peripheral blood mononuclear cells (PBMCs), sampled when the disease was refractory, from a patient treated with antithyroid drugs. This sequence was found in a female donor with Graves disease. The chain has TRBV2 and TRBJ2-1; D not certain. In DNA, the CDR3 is TGTGCCAGCAGTGGGAGATCCAAAACAAACAATGAGCAGTTCTTC. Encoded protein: CASSGRSKTNNEQFF.